Listed below are T cell receptor beta chains from one sample, sequenced in a study of graft-versus-host responses after intestinal transplantation. Data came from immunoSEQ multiplex PCR; TCRdb stores just in-frame clones and leaves some out. The data contain 35,000 to 45,000 clones, roughly 91% of them singletons. The sequencing used PBMCs, collected roughly 270 days after transplant. These receptor sequences come from a human patient who received an intestinal transplant, so some T cells may come from the graft donor. The CDR3 runs from the conserved cysteine through the conserved F or W. The order of the fields is V gene, J gene, clone size, D gene, CDR3 DNA, CDR3 protein. A D gene is named only where the DNA matches it firmly. A clone size is listed for some rows: how often the clone was seen (once, few, many), or a class if it is expanded.

V: TRBV27
J: TRBJ2-5
size: NA
D: NA
DNA: TGTGCCAGCAGTTTAGGCTTGGAGGGGACCCAGTACTTC
CDR3: CASSLGLEGTQYF

V: TRBV18
J: TRBJ2-7
size: NA
D: NA
DNA: TGTGCCAGCTCACCTGCGACGGGGAGCTCCTACGAGCAGTACTTC
CDR3: CASSPATGSSYEQYF

V: TRBV6-5
J: TRBJ2-3
size: NA
D: NA
DNA: TGTGCCAGCAGACCGCGGACAGCCTTCACAGATACGCAGTATTTT
CDR3: CASRPRTAFTDTQYF

V: TRBV5-4
J: TRBJ2-5
size: NA
D: NA
DNA: TGTGCCAGCAGCTTGGGGGGGGTGGGAGAGACCCAGTACTTC
CDR3: CASSLGGVGETQYF

V: TRBV10-3
J: TRBJ2-3
size: NA
D: NA
DNA: TGTGCCGGGGGCGGCCCGGATACGCAGTATTTT
CDR3: CAGGGPDTQYF

V: TRBV5-4
J: TRBJ2-7
size: NA
D: NA
DNA: TGTGCCAGCAGCTTGGCAGGCAGTTCCTACGAGCAGTACTTC
CDR3: CASSLAGSSYEQYF

V: TRBV5-6
J: TRBJ1-2
size: NA
D: NA
DNA: TGTGCCAGCAGCTTTTCTACGTACGCAGGAGTGGAGTATGGCTACACCTTC
CDR3: CASSFSTYAGVEYGYTF

V: TRBV15
J: TRBJ2-1
size: few
D: NA
DNA: TGTGCCACCAGCAGAGGGGGTGTCAGGTCGGGCGATGAGCAGTTCTTC
CDR3: CATSRGGVRSGDEQFF

V: TRBV29-1
J: TRBJ1-2
size: once
D: NA
DNA: TGCAGCGGCCGGACAGCCTATGGCTACACCTTC
CDR3: CSGRTAYGYTF

V: TRBV7-9
J: TRBJ2-3
size: NA
D: TRBD2
DNA: TGTGCCAGCACAGTCGGGTTAGGAGCGGGGGCCACCACAGATACGCAGTATTTT
CDR3: CASTVGLGAGATTDTQYF

V: TRBV19
J: TRBJ1-6
size: NA
D: TRBD1
DNA: TGTGCCAGTAGTATAACAGGGGACTCACCCCTCCACTTT
CDR3: CASSITGDSPLHF

V: TRBV9
J: TRBJ2-2
size: NA
D: NA
DNA: TGTGCCAGCAGCGTAGGTTCAAGGGTTCGGGGAGTCCTTGGGGAGCTGTTTTTT
CDR3: CASSVGSRVRGVLGELFF

V: TRBV4-1
J: TRBJ1-1
size: NA
D: NA
DNA: TGCGCCAGCAGCCAATTAGGGAGGACTGAAGCTTTCTTT
CDR3: CASSQLGRTEAFF

V: TRBV27
J: TRBJ1-6
size: few
D: NA
DNA: TGTGCCAGCAGGACAGGTTTCTATAATTCACCCCTCCACTTT
CDR3: CASRTGFYNSPLHF

V: TRBV19
J: TRBJ2-1
size: NA
D: NA
DNA: TGTGCCAGTAGTATCTACAATGAGCAGTTCTTC
CDR3: CASSIYNEQFF

V: TRBV7-2
J: TRBJ1-1
size: NA
D: NA
DNA: TGTGCCAGCAGCTTGGAGGTTACGATGAACACTGAAGCTTTCTTT
CDR3: CASSLEVTMNTEAFF

V: TRBV21-1
J: TRBJ2-1
size: NA
D: NA
DNA: TGTGCCAGCAGCAAAGTCCATGGTGAGCAGTTCTTC
CDR3: CASSKVHGEQFF

V: TRBV18
J: TRBJ2-3
size: NA
D: NA
DNA: TGTGCCAGCTCACCACAGGGGGGGGCCGTCACAGATACGCAGTATTTT
CDR3: CASSPQGGAVTDTQYF

V: TRBV5-4
J: TRBJ2-1
size: NA
D: NA
DNA: TGTGCCAGCAGCCCCCCGGCCCGGAATGAGCAGTTCTTC
CDR3: CASSPPARNEQFF

V: TRBV9
J: TRBJ1-2
size: NA
D: NA
DNA: TGTGCCAGCAGCATAACGGACAGATCTAACTATGGCTACACCTTC
CDR3: CASSITDRSNYGYTF

V: TRBV11-2
J: TRBJ2-1
size: once
D: TRBD2
DNA: TGTGCCAGCACCCTAAGCTATCTAGCGGGGGGAAACAATGAGCAGTTCTTC
CDR3: CASTLSYLAGGNNEQFF

V: TRBV7-9
J: TRBJ1-1
size: NA
D: NA
DNA: TGTGCCAGCAGCCGTTCGCTAGGGACTGAAGCTTTCTTT
CDR3: CASSRSLGTEAFF

V: TRBV15
J: TRBJ2-3
size: NA
D: NA
DNA: TGTGCCACCAGCAGAGGGGGGTTCACAGATACGCAGTATTTT
CDR3: CATSRGGFTDTQYF

V: TRBV27
J: TRBJ1-6
size: NA
D: NA
DNA: TGTGCCACCTCTAGGAGGGGTTCCTATAATTCACCCCTCCACTTT
CDR3: CATSRRGSYNSPLHF

V: TRBV19
J: TRBJ2-7
size: NA
D: NA
DNA: TGTGCCAGTAGTATAGCCCTACCCAACGAGCAGTACTTC
CDR3: CASSIALPNEQYF

V: TRBV30
J: TRBJ1-1
size: NA
D: NA
DNA: TGTGCCTGGAGGCACAGGGCAATGAACACTGAAGCTTTCTTT
CDR3: CAWRHRAMNTEAFF

V: TRBV5-1
J: TRBJ2-1
size: NA
D: TRBD1
DNA: TGCGCCAGCAGCCGGGACAGGGTAACGTACGGTAATGAGCAGTTCTTC
CDR3: CASSRDRVTYGNEQFF

V: TRBV19
J: TRBJ1-2
size: once
D: NA
DNA: TGTGCCAGTAGGGGCGGGAGCTCAATCTATGGCTACACCTTC
CDR3: CASRGGSSIYGYTF

V: TRBV11-3
J: TRBJ2-1
size: NA
D: TRBD2
DNA: TGTGCCAGCAGCTTAAAGGGTAGCGGGGGGGACAATGAGCAGTTCTTC
CDR3: CASSLKGSGGDNEQFF

V: TRBV10-2
J: TRBJ2-5
size: NA
D: NA
DNA: TGCGCCAGCAGTGAGTCGATTTCGTCAGTGGGGTACTTC
CDR3: CASSESISSVGYF

V: TRBV6-6
J: TRBJ2-2
size: NA
D: NA
DNA: TGTGCCAGCACCAACTTAGTGCCCGGGGAGCTGTTTTTT
CDR3: CASTNLVPGELFF

V: TRBV15
J: TRBJ2-1
size: NA
D: NA
DNA: TGTGCCACCAGCAGAGATTACCCCCACGGGACACCGGACAATGAGCAGTTCTTC
CDR3: CATSRDYPHGTPDNEQFF

V: TRBV7-2
J: TRBJ1-1
size: NA
D: NA
DNA: TGTGCCAGCAGCAGCGACAGTATGAACACTGAAGCTTTCTTT
CDR3: CASSSDSMNTEAFF

V: TRBV7-3
J: TRBJ2-2
size: NA
D: TRBD1
DNA: TGTGCCAGCAGCTTAAAGGGACAGGGGAACGGGGAGCTGTTTTTT
CDR3: CASSLKGQGNGELFF

V: TRBV4-1
J: TRBJ1-2
size: NA
D: NA
DNA: TGCGCCAGCAGCCAGGGGTACGATGGCTACACCTTC
CDR3: CASSQGYDGYTF

V: TRBV5-6
J: TRBJ2-1
size: NA
D: TRBD1
DNA: TGTGCCAGCAACTCGGGCGACAGGGCCTCCTACAATGAGCAGTTCTTC
CDR3: CASNSGDRASYNEQFF

V: TRBV4-1
J: TRBJ2-7
size: NA
D: NA
DNA: TGCGCCAGCAGCCAAGTGGCCCCTCCAAACCAAGAGCAGTACTTC
CDR3: CASSQVAPPNQEQYF

V: TRBV23-1
J: TRBJ2-2
size: once
D: NA
DNA: TGCGCCAGCAGTCATTTATACCGGGACAACCTCACCGGGGAGCTGTTTTTT
CDR3: CASSHLYRDNLTGELFF

V: TRBV11-2
J: TRBJ2-3
size: NA
D: TRBD2
DNA: TGTGCCAGCAGCCCGCCGCGAGCGGGGGAGCCAGATACGCAGTATTTT
CDR3: CASSPPRAGEPDTQYF

V: TRBV18
J: TRBJ1-2
size: NA
D: NA
DNA: TGTGCCAGCTCACCCGGCAGGGAGAGGAATGGCTACACCTTC
CDR3: CASSPGRERNGYTF

V: TRBV11-2
J: TRBJ2-7
size: NA
D: TRBD1
DNA: TGTGCCAGCAGCCCCTTAGGACAGGGCGCCTACGAGCAGTACTTC
CDR3: CASSPLGQGAYEQYF

V: TRBV6-4
J: TRBJ1-4
size: NA
D: TRBD1
DNA: TGTGCCAGCAGTGACTCGGCTGACAGGGAGGAGAATGAAAAACTGTTTTTT
CDR3: CASSDSADREENEKLFF

V: TRBV7-8
J: TRBJ2-7
size: once
D: NA
DNA: TGTGCCAGCAGGTTACCGAAAACGAATGGAGCTGAGGACGGACCCTCCTACGAGCAGTACTTC
CDR3: CASRLPKTNGAEDGPSYEQYF

V: TRBV19
J: TRBJ1-5
size: NA
D: NA
DNA: TGTGCCAGTAGTAAGGCAGGGAATCAGCCCCAGCATTTT
CDR3: CASSKAGNQPQHF

V: TRBV19
J: TRBJ2-2
size: NA
D: NA
DNA: TGTGCCATCTCCTCGGCCGGGGAGCTGTTTTTT
CDR3: CAISSAGELFF

V: TRBV5-1
J: TRBJ2-5
size: once
D: TRBD2
DNA: TGCGCCAGCAGCTTGGCCTCCCTAGCGGGGGAAGGGGAGACCCAGTACTTC
CDR3: CASSLASLAGEGETQYF

V: TRBV5-1
J: TRBJ1-6
size: NA
D: TRBD1
DNA: TGCGCCAGCAGCCCCCGGGACAGGGGTCGGGAGTCACCCCTCCACTTT
CDR3: CASSPRDRGRESPLHF

V: TRBV7-9
J: TRBJ2-1
size: NA
D: NA
DNA: TGTGCCAGCAGCTTAGCCCTAAGCGAGCAGTTCTTC
CDR3: CASSLALSEQFF

V: TRBV7-2
J: TRBJ1-6
size: NA
D: NA
DNA: TGTGCCAGCAGCTTAGAGGGGGGCGCTGGGTCACCCCTCCACTTT
CDR3: CASSLEGGAGSPLHF

V: TRBV19
J: TRBJ1-1
size: NA
D: NA
DNA: TGTGCCAGTAACCTAAGTGACAGCGCCCTAACTTTCTTT
CDR3: CASNLSDSALTFF

V: TRBV9
J: TRBJ1-1
size: NA
D: NA
DNA: TGTGCCAGCAGCGTAGGGGCAGGGAGCTTGGTGAACACTGAAGCTTTCTTT
CDR3: CASSVGAGSLVNTEAFF